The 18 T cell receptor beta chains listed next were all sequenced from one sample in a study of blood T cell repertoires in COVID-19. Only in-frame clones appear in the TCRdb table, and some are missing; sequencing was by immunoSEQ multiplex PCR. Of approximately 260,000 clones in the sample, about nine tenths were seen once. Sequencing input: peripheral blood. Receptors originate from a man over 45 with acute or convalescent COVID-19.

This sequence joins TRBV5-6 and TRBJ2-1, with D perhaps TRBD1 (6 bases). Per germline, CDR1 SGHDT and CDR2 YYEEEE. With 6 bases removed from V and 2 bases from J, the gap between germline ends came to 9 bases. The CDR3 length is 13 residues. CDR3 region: CASTSGAYNEQFF. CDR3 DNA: TGTGCCAGCACCTCAGGGGCCTACAATGAGCAGTTCTTC.

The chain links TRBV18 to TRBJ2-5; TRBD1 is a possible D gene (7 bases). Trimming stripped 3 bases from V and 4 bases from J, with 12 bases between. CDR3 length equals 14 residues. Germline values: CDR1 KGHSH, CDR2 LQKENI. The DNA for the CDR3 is TGTGCCAGCTCACCCTACAGGGGAGGAGAGACCCAGTACTTC. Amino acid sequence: CASSPYRGGETQYF.

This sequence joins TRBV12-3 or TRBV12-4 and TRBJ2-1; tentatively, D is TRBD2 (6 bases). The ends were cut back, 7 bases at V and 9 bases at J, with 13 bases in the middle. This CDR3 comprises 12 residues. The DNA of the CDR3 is TGTGCCAGCACCCTGACAGCGGGTGAGCAGTTCTTC. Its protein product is CASTLTAGEQFF.

CDR3 sequence reads: CASSQDVGGIEQYF. In nucleotides, the CDR3 is TGTGCCAGCAGCCAAGATGTAGGAGGGATCGAGCAGTACTTC. The gene calls are TRBV4-2 and TRBJ2-7; tentatively, D is TRBD2 (6 bases). The CDR3 is made up of 14 amino acids. V was cut by 0 bases and J by 6 bases, with 12 bases left in between. Per the germline V gene, CDR1 is LGHNA and CDR2 is YNFKEQ.

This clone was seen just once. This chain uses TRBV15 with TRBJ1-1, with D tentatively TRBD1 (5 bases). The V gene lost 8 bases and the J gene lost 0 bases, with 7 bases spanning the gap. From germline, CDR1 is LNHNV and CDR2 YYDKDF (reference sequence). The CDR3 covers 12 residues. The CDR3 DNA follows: TGTGCCACCTCAGGGATGAACACTGAAGCTTTCTTT. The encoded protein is CATSGMNTEAFF. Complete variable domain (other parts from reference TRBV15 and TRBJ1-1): DAMVIQNPRYQVTQFGKPVTLSCSQTLNHNVMYWYQQKSSQAPKLLFHYYDKDFNNEADTPDNFQSRRPNTSFCFLDIRSPGLGDTAMYLCATSGMNTEAFFGQGTRLTVV.

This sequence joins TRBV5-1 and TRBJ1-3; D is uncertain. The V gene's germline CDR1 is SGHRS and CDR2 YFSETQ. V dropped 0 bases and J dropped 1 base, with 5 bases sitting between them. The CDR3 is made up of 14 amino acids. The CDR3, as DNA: TGCGCCAGCAGCTTGGACCGGTCTGGAAACACCATATATTTT. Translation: CASSLDRSGNTIYF.

This CDR3 is CASSGGGAVDTQYF. CDR3 nucleotides: TGTGCCAGCTCAGGCGGGGGGGCCGTTGATACGCAGTATTTT. The chain is built from TRBV6-6 and TRBJ2-3; 9 positions agree with TRBD2. CDR1 and CDR2 from the germline V gene are MNHNY and SVGAGI (reference sequence). V dropped 8 bases and J dropped 6; count of bases not matched to a gene: 9. This CDR3 has 14 amino acids.

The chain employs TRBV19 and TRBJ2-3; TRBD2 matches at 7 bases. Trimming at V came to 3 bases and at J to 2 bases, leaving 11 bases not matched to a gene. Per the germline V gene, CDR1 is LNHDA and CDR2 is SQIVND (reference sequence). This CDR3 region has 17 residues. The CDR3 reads CASSIRQTSTLTDTQYF. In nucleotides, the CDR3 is TGTGCCAGTAGTATTAGGCAGACTAGCACCCTCACAGATACGCAGTATTTT. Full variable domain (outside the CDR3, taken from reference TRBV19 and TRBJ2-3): DGGITQSPKYLFRKEGQNVTLSCEQNLNHDAMYWYRQDPGQGLRLIYYSQIVNDFQKGDIAEGYSVSREKKESFPLTVTSAQKNPTAFYLCASSIRQTSTLTDTQYFGPGTRLTVL.

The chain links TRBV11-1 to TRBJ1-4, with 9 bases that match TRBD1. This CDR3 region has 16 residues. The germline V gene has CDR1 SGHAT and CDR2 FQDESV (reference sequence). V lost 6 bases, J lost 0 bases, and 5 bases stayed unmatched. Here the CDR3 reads CASSLDRGTTNEKLFF. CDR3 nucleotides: TGTGCCAGCAGTTTGGACAGGGGAACAACTAATGAAAAACTGTTTTTT.

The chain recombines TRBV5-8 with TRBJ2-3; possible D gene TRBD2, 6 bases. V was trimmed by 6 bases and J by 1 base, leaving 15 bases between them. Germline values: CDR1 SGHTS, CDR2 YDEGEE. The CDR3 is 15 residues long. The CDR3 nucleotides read TGTGCCAGCATCCGTGAGGGACTCCGCACAGATACGCAGTATTTT. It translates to CASIREGLRTDTQYF.

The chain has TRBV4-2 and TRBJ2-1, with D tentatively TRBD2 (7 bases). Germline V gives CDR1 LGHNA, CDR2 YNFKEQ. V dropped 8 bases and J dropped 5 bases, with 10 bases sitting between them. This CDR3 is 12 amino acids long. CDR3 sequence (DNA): TGTGCCAGCGGGGGGGGGCACAATGAGCAGTTCTTC. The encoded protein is CASGGGHNEQFF.

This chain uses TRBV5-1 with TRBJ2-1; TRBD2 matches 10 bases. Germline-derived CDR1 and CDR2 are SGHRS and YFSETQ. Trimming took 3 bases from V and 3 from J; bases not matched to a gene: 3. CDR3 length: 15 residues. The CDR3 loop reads CASSSTSGDYNEQFF. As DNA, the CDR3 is TGCGCCAGCAGCTCTACTAGCGGGGACTACAATGAGCAGTTCTTC.

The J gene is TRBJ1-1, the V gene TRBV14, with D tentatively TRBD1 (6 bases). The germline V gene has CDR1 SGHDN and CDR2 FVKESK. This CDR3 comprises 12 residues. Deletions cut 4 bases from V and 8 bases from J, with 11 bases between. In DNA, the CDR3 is TGTGCCAGCAGCCTGCAGAGGGGGGAAGCTTTCTTT. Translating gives CASSLQRGEAFF.

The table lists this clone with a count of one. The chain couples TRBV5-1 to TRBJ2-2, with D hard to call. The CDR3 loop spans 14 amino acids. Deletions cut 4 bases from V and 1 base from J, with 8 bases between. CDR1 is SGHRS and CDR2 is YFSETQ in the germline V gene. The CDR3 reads CASSLRQNTGELFF. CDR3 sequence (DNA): TGCGCCAGCAGCCTCCGACAGAACACCGGGGAGCTGTTTTTT. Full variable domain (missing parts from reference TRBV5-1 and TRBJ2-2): KAGVTQTPRYLIKTRGQQVTLSCSPISGHRSVSWYQQTPGQGLQFLFEYFSETQRNKGNFPGRFSGRQFSNSRSEMNVSTLELGDSALYLCASSLRQNTGELFFGEGSRLTVL.

The CDR3 reads CASSHDDSISYEQYF. CDR3 bases: TGTGCCAGCAGCCACGATGACAGCATTTCCTACGAGCAGTACTTC. The chain has TRBV5-5 and TRBJ2-7; TRBD1 is a possible D gene (5 bases). With 4 bases removed from V and 1 base from J, the gap between germline ends came to 15 bases. The CDR3 covers 15 residues. Per the germline V gene, CDR1 is SGHKS and CDR2 is YYEKEE (reference sequence).

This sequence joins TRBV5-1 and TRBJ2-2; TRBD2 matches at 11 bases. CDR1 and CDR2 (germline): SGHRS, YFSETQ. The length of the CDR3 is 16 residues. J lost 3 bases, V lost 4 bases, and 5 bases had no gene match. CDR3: CASSATSGDYTGELFF. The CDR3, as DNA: TGCGCCAGCAGCGCGACTAGCGGGGACTACACCGGGGAGCTGTTTTTT.

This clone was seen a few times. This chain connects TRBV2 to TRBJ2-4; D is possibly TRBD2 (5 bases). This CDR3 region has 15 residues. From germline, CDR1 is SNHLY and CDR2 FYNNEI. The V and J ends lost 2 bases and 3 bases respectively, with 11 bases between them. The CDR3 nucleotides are TGTGCCAGCAGTGAACCACTAGAGATCAAAAACATTCAGTACTTC. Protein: CASSEPLEIKNIQYF. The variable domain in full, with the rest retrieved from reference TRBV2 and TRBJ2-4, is EPEVTQTPSHQVTQMGQEVILRCVPISNHLYFYWYRQILGQKVEFLVSFYNNEISEKSEIFDDQFSVERPDGSNFTLKIRSTKLEDSAMYFCASSEPLEIKNIQYFGAGTRLSVL.

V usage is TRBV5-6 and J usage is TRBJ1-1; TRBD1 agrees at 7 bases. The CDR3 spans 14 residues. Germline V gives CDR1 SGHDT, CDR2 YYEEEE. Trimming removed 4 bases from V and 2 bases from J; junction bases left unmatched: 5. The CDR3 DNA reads TGTGCCAGCAGCAAGGGACAGTTCAACACTGAAGCTTTCTTT. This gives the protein CASSKGQFNTEAFF.